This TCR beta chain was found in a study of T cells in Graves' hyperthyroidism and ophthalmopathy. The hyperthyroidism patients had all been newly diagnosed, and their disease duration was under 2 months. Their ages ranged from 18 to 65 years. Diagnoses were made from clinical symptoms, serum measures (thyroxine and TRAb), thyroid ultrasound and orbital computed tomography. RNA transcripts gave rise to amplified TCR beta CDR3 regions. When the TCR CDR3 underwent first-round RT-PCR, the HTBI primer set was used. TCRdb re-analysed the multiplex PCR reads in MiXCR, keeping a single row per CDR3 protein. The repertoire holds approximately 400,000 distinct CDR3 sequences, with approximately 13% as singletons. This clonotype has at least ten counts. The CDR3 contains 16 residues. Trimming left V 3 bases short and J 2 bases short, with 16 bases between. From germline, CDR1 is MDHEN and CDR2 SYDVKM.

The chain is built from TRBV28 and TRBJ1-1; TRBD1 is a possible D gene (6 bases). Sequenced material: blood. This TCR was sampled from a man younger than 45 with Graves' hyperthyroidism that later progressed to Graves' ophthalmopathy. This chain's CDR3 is CASSFEILDSNTEAFF. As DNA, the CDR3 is TGTGCCAGCAGTTTCGAGATTTTGGACAGCAACACTGAAGCTTTCTTT.